The rows below give T cell receptor beta chains drawn from one sample of a study of blood T cell repertoires in COVID-19. Profiled with immunoSEQ multiplex PCR; TCRdb holds only in-frame clones, not every one. The table shows fewer than 350,000 clones, with less than 90% occurring only once. The material sequenced was peripheral blood. These receptors were taken from a woman in her thirties with COVID-19, enrolled during active disease. The conserved cysteine and the conserved F or W are not part of the CDR3 here. Each record gives: V gene, J gene, clone size, CDR3 protein. Not all rows give a size; the values are once, few, many and, for expanded clones, a class.

>TRBV19|TRBJ2-2|NA
ASSPGRRGELF
>TRBV6-5|TRBJ2-1|NA
ASSQTGDRYNEQF
>TRBV11-2|TRBJ1-1|once
ASSLVEGGDTEAF
>TRBV5-1|TRBJ1-5|NA
ASSANSNQPQH
>TRBV9|TRBJ1-2|NA
ASSVAPHYGYT
>TRBV28|TRBJ1-1|once
ASSSPGDPRTTEAF
>TRBV5-1|TRBJ2-3|NA
ASSLQGTDTQY
>TRBV5-1|TRBJ1-4|NA
ASSVIGRQGLGEKLF
>TRBV7-9|TRBJ1-3|NA
ASSYGGLSGNTIY
>TRBV28|TRBJ2-7|NA
ASSETGRTQYEQY
>TRBV6-6|TRBJ2-1|NA
ASSLYRATSSYNEQF
>TRBV2|TRBJ2-5|NA
ASSQGKGEETQY
>TRBV4-2|TRBJ2-7|NA
ASSPVGSGTYEQY
>TRBV7-8|TRBJ2-3|NA
ASSPTRDSSPTQY
>TRBV27|TRBJ2-7|NA
ASSLSVAYYEQY
>TRBV5-4|TRBJ1-2|NA
ASSLRAGNYGYT
>TRBV7-9|TRBJ2-7|NA
ASSLGPEGDPSVQY
>TRBV7-9|TRBJ1-4|NA
ASSLGFGNEKLF
>TRBV19|TRBJ2-7|once
ASSISSGGPYEQY
>TRBV5-5|TRBJ1-6|NA
ASSSDRANSPLH
>TRBV27|TRBJ1-1|NA
ASSLRGVGVAF
>TRBV7-9|TRBJ2-1|few
ASSLGPVTGGPADEQF
>TRBV12-3/TRBV12-4|TRBJ2-7|NA
ASGRTDYEQY
>TRBV11-2|TRBJ1-1|NA
ASSDPWGVDTEAF
>TRBV9|TRBJ2-2|NA
ASSPWTDLAGELF
>TRBV18|TRBJ1-6|NA
ASSQDSPDNSPLH
>TRBV5-8|TRBJ1-1|NA
ASRQVFSQAF
>TRBV11-2|TRBJ2-7|NA
ASSLGDRGYEQY
>TRBV5-1|TRBJ2-2|few
ASSLFLAGVTGELF
>TRBV11-2|TRBJ2-5|NA
ASSLAVYQETQY
>TRBV19|TRBJ1-1|NA
ASSLWTGADTEAF
>TRBV2|TRBJ2-3|NA
ASRLAGGPYTQY
>TRBV20-1|TRBJ2-1|NA
SALLVDEQF
>TRBV19|TRBJ2-7|NA
ASSTFWDSSYEQY
>TRBV11-2|TRBJ2-5|NA
ASSSRQRDLQETQY
>TRBV27|TRBJ1-1|NA
ASSPNYRGPEAF
>TRBV5-8|TRBJ2-7|NA
ASSLPGGSSYEQY
>TRBV3-1/TRBV3-2|TRBJ2-7|NA
ASSQDPSSRDEQY
>TRBV9|TRBJ2-2|NA
ASSVASGANTGELF
>TRBV28|TRBJ2-7|NA
ASTIYTGTGLN
>TRBV29-1|TRBJ1-3|NA
SVRDSGNTIY
>TRBV2|TRBJ2-3|NA
ASSYLLAGGITTDTQY
>TRBV4-2|TRBJ2-1|NA
ASSQVPSLKQF
>TRBV4-1|TRBJ1-2|NA
ASSQETSYT
>TRBV5-4|TRBJ2-1|NA
ASSPTGYEQF
>TRBV3-1/TRBV3-2|TRBJ2-3|NA
ASSQDWGVEKTGGSTDTQY
>TRBV24-1|TRBJ2-1|NA
ATSDFRQGVYNEQF
>TRBV5-4|TRBJ2-5|NA
ASRVAGGQETQY
>TRBV2|TRBJ1-6|NA
ASGQGNSPLH
>TRBV5-1|TRBJ2-1|once
ASKVRRNRDNEQF
>TRBV5-1|TRBJ1-2|once
ASSLDRSYGYT
>TRBV28|TRBJ2-2|NA
ASSLNSYTGELF
>TRBV4-1|TRBJ2-1|NA
ASSQDSSSYNEQF
>TRBV12-3/TRBV12-4|TRBJ2-7|NA
ASSYESYEQY
>TRBV29-1|TRBJ2-1|NA
SGDRYNEQF